This T cell receptor (beta chain) is from a study of T cell responses to AZD1222 COVID-19 vaccine. A remark on this clone: Its antigen remains unknown.

Assay: immunoSEQ multiplex PCR; the TCRdb copy retains only in-frame clones and omits some. The sample carries some 120,000 clones, roughly 88% recorded once. Deletions cut 5 bases from V and 1 base from J, with 14 bases between. The germline V gene encodes CDR1 SGHTA and CDR2 FQGNSA. This CDR3 is 15 amino acids long. Study conclusions and caveats: Researchers took repertoire samples only after the peak T cell response had come. Close to half of spike-specific TCRs reportedly recognize unmutated variant regions.

The source of this sequence is an adult in good health. The chain uses TRBV7-2 and TRBJ1-2; D ambiguous. Sequenced material: peripheral blood, taken on day 0 of MenACWY control vaccination. The chain's CDR3 is CASSPGGVLNYGYTF. The CDR3, as DNA: TGTGCCAGCAGCCCTGGCGGGGTTCTTAACTATGGCTACACCTTC.